The 26 T cell receptor beta chains given below trace back to one sample, sequenced in a study of blood T cell repertoires in COVID-19 (dated by TCRdb to 2020 to 2022). The method was the immunoSEQ multiplex PCR assay. Here the immuneACCESS table is served through TCRdb, limited to in-frame sequences with V and J called. Missing clones are a known gap in these copies; in checked studies unresolved V genes cover under half, and the rest lacks a known reason. Here the sample has 200,000 to 300,000 clones; over 80% occur a single time. The ten largest clones add up to approximately 1.5% of the sample. The sequencing input was peripheral blood. The receptors were gathered from a woman between 40 and 55 years old who had recovered from COVID-19.

This clone was counted a single time. V is TRBV7-2 and J is TRBJ1-2; possible D gene TRBD1, 5 bases. The CDR3 runs to 14 residues. Germline V gene sequence: CDR1 SGHTA, CDR2 FQGNSA. V was shortened by 0 bases and J by 8 bases, with 13 bases between the two germline ends. The CDR3 sequence is CASSLAGAYVGYTF. The CDR3 nucleotides are TGTGCCAGCAGCTTAGCAGGGGCTTATGTAGGCTACACCTTC.

V usage is TRBV13 and J usage is TRBJ2-7; maybe TRBD2 (6 bases). Germline lookup yields CDR1 PRHDT and CDR2 FYEKMQ (reference sequence). Trimming removed 5 bases from V and 13 bases from J, with 18 bases in between. The CDR3 consists of 12 residues. The DNA of the CDR3 is TGTGCCAGCAGCACCCGACTAGGTTCTTCTTACTTC. It is translated as CASSTRLGSSYF.

V usage is TRBV30 and J usage is TRBJ2-7, with D tentatively TRBD2 (5 bases). The CDR3 totals 13 residues. The germline V gene has CDR1 GTSNPN and CDR2 SVGIG (reference sequence). With 2 bases removed from V and 2 bases from J, the gap between germline ends came to 10 bases. In nucleotides, the CDR3 is TGTGCCTGGAGTACCGGGAAAACCTACGAGCAGTACTTC. It is translated as CAWSTGKTYEQYF.

This chain links TRBV2 with TRBJ2-3, with TRBD2 identical over 14 bases. This CDR3 comprises 15 residues. V dropped 6 bases and J dropped 4; count of bases not matched to a gene: 3. Looked up from germline, CDR1 is SNHLY and CDR2 is FYNNEI. The CDR3 DNA is TGTGCCAGCAGGCGACTAGCGGGGGGGGCAGATACGCAGTATTTT. This codes for CASRRLAGGADTQYF.

The rearrangement joins TRBV7-8 to TRBJ1-1, with D hard to call. CDR3 length equals 15 residues. Germline CDR1 and CDR2: SGHVS and FQNEAQ. The V end was cut by 5 bases, the J end by 0 bases, with 13 bases between. CDR3 region: CASSATRALNTEAFF. The CDR3 DNA reads TGTGCCAGCAGCGCAACTAGGGCGCTGAACACTGAAGCTTTCTTT.

The rearrangement links TRBV4-2 to TRBJ2-3, with D possibly matching TRBD2 (7 bases). The V and J ends lost 1 base and 2 bases respectively, with 10 bases between them. The CDR3 runs 15 residues. Germline CDR1 is LGHNA and CDR2 is YNFKEQ. CDR3 residues: CASSQGGGNTDTQYF. The CDR3 nucleotides read TGTGCCAGCAGCCAAGGGGGGGGCAACACAGATACGCAGTATTTT.

V usage is TRBV5-1 and J usage is TRBJ2-5; a possible D gene is TRBD1 (6 bases). The CDR3 runs to 14 residues. The V gene's germline CDR1 is SGHRS and CDR2 YFSETQ. Trimming removed 0 bases at V and 5 bases at J, with 11 bases between. CDR3 amino acids: CASSLAPGVETQYF. The CDR3, as DNA: TGCGCCAGCAGCTTGGCCCCAGGGGTCGAGACCCAGTACTTC.

J is TRBJ2-6 and V is TRBV7-3; possibly TRBD1 for D (6 bases). The CDR3 is 17 residues long. The germline V gene encodes CDR1 SGHTA and CDR2 FQGTGA. The V gene lost 5 bases and the J gene lost 4 bases, with 18 bases spanning the gap. Here the CDR3 reads CASSPWQGPGGANVLTF. The CDR3 DNA follows: TGTGCCAGCAGCCCCTGGCAGGGGCCGGGCGGGGCCAACGTCCTGACTTTC.

The J gene is TRBJ1-4, the V gene TRBV5-6, with 8 bases identical to TRBD1. The CDR3 is 15 residues long. Germline V gene sequence: CDR1 SGHDT, CDR2 YYEEEE. The trim removed 1 base at V and 3 bases at J, leaving 2 bases unmatched. CDR3 nucleotides: TGTGCCAGCAGCTTGCAGGGGGCCTCTAATGAAAAACTGTTTTTT. Amino acids: CASSLQGASNEKLFF.

V and J are TRBV28 and TRBJ1-6, with TRBD1 as a possible D gene (5 bases). CDR3 size: 12 residues. Trimming removed 3 bases at V and 10 bases at J, with 7 bases between. Per the germline V gene, CDR1 is MDHEN and CDR2 is SYDVKM. DNA for the CDR3: TGTGCCAGCAGTTTGACAGCGTCACCCCTCCACTTT. Translating it yields CASSLTASPLHF.

The V and J genes are TRBV2 and TRBJ1-5; 8 bases are a match to TRBD1. Losses at the gene ends were 2 bases for V and 6 bases for J; bases not matched to a gene: 0. CDR1 SNHLY and CDR2 FYNNEI come from the germline V gene. The CDR3 length is 13 residues. This chain's CDR3 is CASSEQGAQPQHF. The CDR3 DNA reads TGTGCCAGCAGTGAACAGGGGGCTCAGCCCCAGCATTTT. Filled out from reference TRBV2 and TRBJ1-5, the complete variable domain reads EPEVTQTPSHQVTQMGQEVILRCVPISNHLYFYWYRQILGQKVEFLVSFYNNEISEKSEIFDDQFSVERPDGSNFTLKIRSTKLEDSAMYFCASSEQGAQPQHFGDGTRLSIL.

The chain combines TRBV30 with TRBJ2-7; tentative D call: TRBD2 (6 bases). Germline V gene sequence: CDR1 GTSNPN, CDR2 SVGIG (reference sequence). The CDR3 runs 14 residues. The ends were cut back, 3 bases at V and 7 bases at J, with 19 bases in the middle. The CDR3 nucleotides are TGTGCCTGGAGATCGTTGCGGCCGGGGAGGGAGCAGTACTTC. Translating it yields CAWRSLRPGREQYF.

The V gene is TRBV5-1, the J gene TRBJ2-7; 9 bases are a match to TRBD1. Germline CDR1 and CDR2: SGHRS and YFSETQ. The ends lost 2 bases at V and 2 bases at J; junction bases unmatched: 5. CDR3 length: 15 residues. The CDR3 reads CASSLFGTGTYEQYF. The CDR3 nucleotides read TGCGCCAGCAGCTTATTCGGGACAGGGACCTACGAGCAGTACTTC.

This chain uses TRBV5-1 with TRBJ1-1, with D uncertain. This CDR3 has 14 residues. The ends were cut back, 2 bases at V and 6 bases at J, with 14 bases in the middle. The germline V gene has CDR1 SGHRS and CDR2 YFSETQ. The CDR3 loop is CASSLFGMGSEAFF. Written as DNA, the CDR3 is TGCGCCAGCAGCTTATTTGGAATGGGCTCTGAAGCTTTCTTT.

V usage is TRBV12-5 and J usage is TRBJ1-5; 7 nucleotides match TRBD1. This CDR3 has 15 amino acids. Germline V lookup: CDR1 LGHNT, CDR2 FRNRAP. The trim removed 5 bases at V and 0 bases at J, leaving 4 bases unmatched. DNA for the CDR3: TGTGCTAGTGGTCCCAGGGGGGATAGCAATCAGCCCCAGCATTTT. The encoded protein is CASGPRGDSNQPQHF.

The chain combines TRBV7-2 with TRBJ2-5, with D possibly TRBD1 on 6 matching bases. CDR1 and CDR2 from the germline V gene are SGHTA and FQGNSA. The CDR3 sequence is 15 residues long. V was cut by 4 bases and J by 9 bases, with 21 bases left in between. CDR3 residues: CASSSRTAFQGAQYF. The CDR3 coding sequence is TGTGCCAGCAGCTCCCGGACAGCCTTTCAAGGGGCCCAGTACTTC.

V gene TRBV5-6 combines with J gene TRBJ2-1, with a possible D match to TRBD1 (6 bases). CDR3 length: 15 residues. Looked up from germline, CDR1 is SGHDT and CDR2 is YYEEEE. V lost 2 bases and J lost 6, with 15 bases in between. In nucleotides, the CDR3 is TGTGCCAGCAGCTTCTTGGGGGCCCGATTCAATGAGCAGTTCTTC. It is translated as CASSFLGARFNEQFF.

This chain links TRBV7-2 with TRBJ1-4; 8 positions agree with TRBD1. The trim removed 4 bases at V and 4 bases at J, leaving 5 bases unmatched. The CDR3 is made up of 15 amino acids. From germline, CDR1 is SGHTA and CDR2 FQGNSA. The CDR3 here is CASSSGDRFNEKLFF. The CDR3 DNA reads TGTGCCAGCAGCTCCGGGGACAGGTTTAATGAAAAACTGTTTTTT.

The chain links TRBV19 to TRBJ1-5, with 7 nucleotides matching TRBD1. The length of the CDR3 is 14 residues. V dropped 2 bases and J dropped 3; count of bases not matched to a gene: 1. CDR1 is LNHDA and CDR2 is SQIVND in the germline V gene (reference sequence). The CDR3 is CASSITGDNQPQHF. Here the CDR3 DNA reads TGTGCCAGTAGTATAACAGGGGACAATCAGCCCCAGCATTTT.

The chain employs TRBV27 and TRBJ2-1, with D maybe TRBD2 (6 bases). The germline gives CDR1 MNHEY, CDR2 SMNVEV (reference sequence). With 4 bases removed from V and 6 bases from J, the gap between germline ends came to 10 bases. CDR3 length: 13 amino acids. This CDR3 reads CASSYTSPNEQFF. The CDR3 coding sequence is TGTGCCAGCAGTTACACTAGCCCCAATGAGCAGTTCTTC.

The chain combines TRBV5-1 with TRBJ2-3, with D possibly TRBD1 on 6 matching bases. The CDR3 covers 15 residues. From germline, CDR1 is SGHRS and CDR2 YFSETQ. With 4 bases removed from V and 5 bases from J, the gap between germline ends came to 17 bases. The DNA of the CDR3 is TGCGCCAGCAGCACGGGCCCAAGAGGGGGAGATACGCAGTATTTT. As protein: CASSTGPRGGDTQYF. The full variable domain, its missing parts supplied by reference TRBV5-1 and TRBJ2-3, is KAGVTQTPRYLIKTRGQQVTLSCSPISGHRSVSWYQQTPGQGLQFLFEYFSETQRNKGNFPGRFSGRQFSNSRSEMNVSTLELGDSALYLCASSTGPRGGDTQYFGPGTRLTVL.

The rearrangement links TRBV7-9 to TRBJ1-2; D possibly corresponds to TRBD1 (6 bases). Trimming took off 6 bases at V and 4 bases at J, with 15 bases between the two ends. Germline V gene sequence: CDR1 SEHNR, CDR2 FQNEAQ (reference sequence). The CDR3 is 14 residues long. The CDR3 spells CASRPGGQFYGYTF. The CDR3 DNA is TGTGCCAGCAGACCGGGGGGGCAGTTCTATGGCTACACCTTC.

V usage is TRBV5-6 and J usage is TRBJ1-2; maybe TRBD1 (6 bases). The ends were cut back, 4 bases at V and 8 bases at J, with 15 bases in the middle. From germline, CDR1 is SGHDT and CDR2 YYEEEE. The length of the CDR3 is 13 residues. The CDR3 nucleotides are TGTGCCAGCAGCCCCGACAGGAGTGCGGGCTACACCTTC. Protein: CASSPDRSAGYTF.

The chain recombines TRBV19 with TRBJ2-5; D unclear. Germline V gene lookup returns CDR1 LNHDA and CDR2 SQIVND (reference sequence). V was shortened by 5 bases and J by 1 base, with 8 bases between the two germline ends. This CDR3 is built from 13 residues. The CDR3 spells CASSFRSQETQYF. The CDR3 DNA follows: TGTGCCAGTAGTTTCCGGTCCCAAGAGACCCAGTACTTC.

The chain uses TRBV3-1 (or the pseudogene TRBV3-2) and TRBJ2-7; D remains unclear. Trimming shortened V by 1 base and J by 2 bases, and 6 bases separated the two germline ends. The CDR3 extends over 13 amino acids. Germline V gene lookup returns CDR1 LGHDT and CDR2 YNNKEL (reference sequence). This CDR3 reads CASSQGLPYEQYF. The CDR3, as DNA: TGTGCCAGCAGCCAAGGACTTCCCTACGAGCAGTACTTC.

The chain is built from TRBV5-1 and TRBJ2-5, with D unclear. This CDR3 has 17 amino acids. V lost 0 bases to trimming and J lost 0 bases, with 15 bases between them. Germline V CDR1 and CDR2: SGHRS, YFSETQ. The CDR3 region is CASSLAPAADYQETQYF. CDR3 bases: TGCGCCAGCAGCTTGGCGCCGGCGGCAGACTACCAAGAGACCCAGTACTTC. The full variable domain, completed using reference TRBV5-1 and TRBJ2-5, is KAGVTQTPRYLIKTRGQQVTLSCSPISGHRSVSWYQQTPGQGLQFLFEYFSETQRNKGNFPGRFSGRQFSNSRSEMNVSTLELGDSALYLCASSLAPAADYQETQYFGPGTRLLVL.